This TCR beta chain was captured in a study of PD-L1 blockade in urothelial cancer. Study-level background: Blood analysis occurred 3 weeks (second dose) and 6 weeks after treatment start. Per blood sample, T cells had a median of around 150,000. Regarding the study as a whole: Prediction of better survival came from below-median pretreatment blood TCR clonality.

Every PCR received spiked-in synthetic TCR analog templates. Repertoires were generated with immunoSEQ multiplex PCR, while TCRdb's copy carries only in-frame clones and drops some. The sample lists approximately 46,000 clones; nearly 90% were seen once. CDR1 is MDHEN and CDR2 is SYDVKM in the germline V gene. The CDR3 loop spans 15 amino acids. J lost 5 bases, V lost 4 bases, and 8 bases had no gene match. This clone was seen only once. What it binds is unknown. The rearrangement uses TRBV28 and TRBJ2-5; 9 nucleotides match TRBD1. The clonotype was recovered from a man aged 55-75 years with urothelial cancer. Material: PBMCs, obtained around atezolizumab (anti-PD-L1) treatment. CDR3 sequence reads: CASSWAGTGFETQYF. DNA for the CDR3: TGTGCCAGCAGTTGGGCCGGGACAGGGTTTGAGACCCAGTACTTC.